This T cell receptor beta chain was obtained from a study of technical replicates of blood from several donors (dated 2017 in TCRdb). The library was built by means of the immunoSEQ multiplex PCR assay. Here the immuneACCESS table is served through TCRdb, limited to in-frame sequences with V and J called. Missing clones are a known gap in these copies; in checked studies unresolved V genes cover under half, and the rest lacks a known reason. For this sample there are approximately 85,000 clones; over 85% appear just once. Of the sample, around 0.25% is held by the ten largest clones. A note on this clone: No antigen is known for it. Base qualities are not recorded, but no much larger clone differs from it by a single base.

The sequence came from a human donor in good health. The sample comprised T cells isolated from PBMCs.

The DNA sequence follows: TGTGCCAGCACCGGGGAGGCCGGGGAGCTGTTTTTT. It is translated as CASTGEAGELFF. The V and J genes are TRBV2 and TRBJ2-2, and possibly TRBD2, on 6 matching bases. From its cysteine to its phenylalanine, the CDR3 spans 12 amino acids. Only the CDR3 part of the read is kept: 36 bases, read in frame from the first base. CDR1 and CDR2, looked up from the germline V gene, are SNHLY and FYNNEI. The junction shows trimming of 7 bases on V and 6 bases on J, plus 9 bases between the germline ends.